These 20 T cell receptor beta chains were sequenced from one sample in a study of T cell clones after liver transplantation. Profiled with immunoSEQ multiplex PCR; TCRdb holds only in-frame clones, not every one. The sample has 75,000 to 100,000 clones, roughly four fifths seen once. The material was CD4+ T cells from blood, obtained around 45 months after liver transplant. These receptors came from a human patient who received a liver transplant. Some T cells could come from the graft donor.

This chain connects TRBV28 to TRBJ1-1; a weak D match, TRBD1 (5 bases). Germline CDR1 reads MDHEN; CDR2 reads SYDVKM. The CDR3 covers 13 residues. The V end lost 6 bases, the J end lost 1 base, and 9 bases lay between the germline ends. For the CDR3, the DNA is TGTGCCAGCAGCGCGGGGCCGAACACTGAAGCTTTCTTT. Residues: CASSAGPNTEAFF.

This clone has just a few counts. CDR3 sequence reads: CASSARDSFGGYTF. CDR3 bases: TGTGCCAGCAGCGCCCGGGACAGCTTCGGGGGCTACACCTTC. This sequence joins TRBV7-8 and TRBJ1-2, with 7 nucleotides matching TRBD1. V lost 5 bases, J lost 8 bases, and 11 bases stayed unmatched. Per the germline V gene, CDR1 is SGHVS and CDR2 is FQNEAQ. The CDR3 is made up of 14 amino acids.

The chain employs TRBV7-2 and TRBJ2-4, with 12 nucleotides matching TRBD2. Trimming at V came to 5 bases and at J to 9 bases, leaving 8 bases not matched to a gene. The CDR3 length is 15 residues. CDR1 is SGHTA and CDR2 is FQGNSA in the germline V gene. The CDR3, as DNA: TGTGCCAGCAGCCCCTGGCTAGCGGGAGGGAGCATTCAGTACTTC. Amino acid sequence: CASSPWLAGGSIQYF.

The chain has TRBV28 and TRBJ2-3, with TRBD2 matching 8 bases. Germline V gene lookup returns CDR1 MDHEN and CDR2 SYDVKM. This CDR3 has 16 amino acids. The J segment lost 2 bases and the V segment lost 6 bases, leaving 10 bases of the junction unmatched. CDR3: CASSTSGSGATDTQYF. For the CDR3, the DNA is TGTGCCAGCAGCACCTCGGGTAGCGGGGCCACAGATACGCAGTATTTT.

V is TRBV6-5 and J is TRBJ2-5; the D gene could be TRBD1 or TRBD2 (5 bases each). CDR3 length: 15 residues. CDR1 is MNHEY and CDR2 is SVGAGI in the germline V gene. The V end lost 6 bases, the J end lost 5 bases, and 19 bases lay between the germline ends. The CDR3 region is CASRAGTPPRETQYF. The CDR3 nucleotides read TGTGCCAGCAGAGCCGGGACGCCGCCTAGGGAGACCCAGTACTTC.

The chain carries TRBV7-3 and TRBJ2-1; perhaps TRBD2 as D (5 bases). CDR1 is SGHTA, CDR2 FQGTGA, per germline. V lost 6 bases to trimming and J lost 5 bases, with 11 bases between them. There are 13 residues in the CDR3. CDR3 sequence (DNA): TGTGCCAGCAGTTTCGACTACGACAATGAGCAGTTCTTC. Amino acid sequence: CASSFDYDNEQFF.

The chain has TRBV19 and TRBJ1-1; no reliable D call. Between the trimmed V and J ends, which lost 2 bases and 1 base, there was a span of 11 bases. Germline lookup yields CDR1 LNHDA and CDR2 SQIVND (reference sequence). The CDR3 is 15 amino acids. CDR3 in amino acids: CASSIPAEGNTEAFF. The CDR3 DNA reads as TGTGCCAGTAGTATACCGGCAGAGGGGAACACTGAAGCTTTCTTT.

The chain has TRBV7-2 and TRBJ2-1; possibly TRBD1 for D (5 bases). V was shortened by 1 base and J by 8 bases, with 9 bases between the two germline ends. Per germline, CDR1 SGHTA and CDR2 FQGNSA. The CDR3 sequence is 13 residues long. The CDR3 DNA sequence: TGTGCCAGCAGCTTAGACAGGACCCATGAGCAGTTCTTC. Encoded protein: CASSLDRTHEQFF.

The rearrangement uses TRBV6-1 and TRBJ1-1; TRBD1 aligns across 7 bases. The trim removed 8 bases at V and 5 bases at J, leaving 11 bases unmatched. Germline assignment: CDR1 MNHNS and CDR2 SASEGT. There are 14 residues in the CDR3. This CDR3 is CASGGQAMGTEAFF. The DNA of the CDR3 is TGTGCCAGCGGAGGACAGGCAATGGGGACTGAAGCTTTCTTT.

The chain uses TRBV28 and TRBJ1-5; 7 bases align to TRBD1. The germline CDR1 and CDR2 sequences are MDHEN and SYDVKM. The CDR3 sequence is 13 residues long. V was clipped by 9 bases and J by 6 bases; unmatched bases: 8. The CDR3 bases are TGTGCCAGTAGACAGGGTACTCGTCAGCCCCAGCATTTT. Amino acid sequence: CASRQGTRQPQHF.

The chain couples TRBV11-2 to TRBJ2-5; D gene ambiguous. The germline CDR1 and CDR2 sequences are SGHAT and FQNNGV. The CDR3 loop spans 11 amino acids. Between the trimmed V and J ends, which lost 4 bases and 5 bases, there was a span of 5 bases. DNA for the CDR3: TGTGCCAGCAGCTCCCGGGAGACCCAGTACTTC. Translation: CASSSRETQYF.

V usage is TRBV6-6 and J usage is TRBJ1-3; no firm D call. The CDR3 runs 16 residues. V was shortened by 5 bases and J by 1 base, with 15 bases between the two germline ends. Germline V gene data show CDR1 as MNHNY and CDR2 as SVGAGI (reference sequence). CDR3 coding DNA: TGTGCCAGCAGTCTTCGAGGGAAAGGATCTGGAAACACCATATATTTT. It encodes CASSLRGKGSGNTIYF.

V is TRBV6-5 and J is TRBJ1-4; TRBD1 agrees at 10 bases. V lost 0 bases to trimming and J lost 8 bases; unmatched junction nucleotides: 3. Germline CDR1 MNHEY, CDR2 SVGAGI. This CDR3 has 15 amino acids. The CDR3, as DNA: TGTGCCAGCAGTTACTCCCGGGACAGGGGAGAAAAACTGTTTTTT. Amino acid sequence: CASSYSRDRGEKLFF.

The gene calls are TRBV4-2 and TRBJ1-4; TRBD1 matches 7 bases. Germline V gene sequence: CDR1 LGHNA, CDR2 YNFKEQ. CDR3 length: 16 residues. With 2 bases clipped from V and 2 bases from J, the junction kept 5 bases outside the gene matches. As DNA, the CDR3 is TGTGCCAGCAGCCAAAGAGGGGGCGGTACTAATGAAAAACTGTTTTTT. As protein: CASSQRGGGTNEKLFF.

The chain has TRBV4-1 and TRBJ2-3, with D perhaps matching TRBD2 (5 bases). Germline V gene sequence: CDR1 MGHRA, CDR2 YSYEKL. The CDR3 contains 16 residues. Trimming left V 5 bases short and J 0 bases short, with 15 bases between. CDR3 sequence (DNA): TGCGCCAGCAGCGTTGGAGGACTCACAAGCACAGATACGCAGTATTTT. It translates to CASSVGGLTSTDTQYF.

This chain links TRBV9 with TRBJ1-2; TRBD1 agrees at 10 bases. The CDR3 is 17 residues long. V gave up 3 bases and J gave up 2 bases; unmatched junction bases: 10. Germline lookup yields CDR1 SGDLS and CDR2 YYNGEE. The CDR3 spells CASSGDRGHQRNYGYTF. In nucleotides, the CDR3 is TGTGCCAGCAGCGGGGACAGGGGTCACCAAAGGAACTATGGCTACACCTTC.

This rearrangement joins TRBV6-5 to TRBJ2-3, with D unclear. The germline V gene has CDR1 MNHEY and CDR2 SVGAGI. This CDR3 has 15 residues. Trimming removed 6 bases from V and 5 bases from J, with 18 bases in between. DNA for the CDR3: TGTGCCAGCAGGCCCCAGAAGGGTAAAGTAGATACGCAGTATTTT. Translating it yields CASRPQKGKVDTQYF.

This chain uses TRBV7-8 with TRBJ2-7; D may be TRBD1 (6 bases). The CDR3 length is 18 residues. The ends were cut back, 5 bases at V and 3 bases at J, with 26 bases in the middle. Germline CDR1 and CDR2: SGHVS and FQNEAQ. CDR3 sequence reads: CASSKAGTNNLLGYEQYF. DNA for the CDR3: TGTGCCAGCAGCAAGGCCGGGACAAATAACCTCTTGGGCTACGAGCAGTACTTC.

V and J are TRBV5-6 and TRBJ1-2; D is undetermined. V lost 1 base to trimming and J lost 8 bases, with 21 bases between them. Looked up from germline, CDR1 is SGHDT and CDR2 is YYEEEE. The CDR3 consists of 16 residues. The chain's CDR3 is CASSLFSYSTSRGYTF. The CDR3 DNA reads TGTGCCAGCAGCTTGTTTAGTTACAGCACTTCTCGAGGCTACACCTTC.

The chain is built from TRBV4-2 and TRBJ2-7, with D possibly matching TRBD2 (5 bases). This CDR3 has 13 residues. Trimming took 5 bases from V and 0 from J, leaving 8 bases between them. Per germline, CDR1 LGHNA and CDR2 YNFKEQ. For the CDR3, the DNA is TGTGCCAGCAGCTTGGAGGTCTCCTACGAGCAGTACTTC. Its protein is CASSLEVSYEQYF.